This entry features one TCR beta chain sequence. The antigen is undetermined. An end of the junction differs from the germline gene, which may be a read error. A single record per CDR3 protein comes from TCRdb applying MiXCR to the 5' RACE reads. Found here are 1.5 million to 2 million distinct CDR3 sequences, under 35% of them singletons; the top ten hold approximately 0.25%. The data are from a study of identical twins. Study findings and constraints: Cord blood's abundant beta clonotypes had fewer insertions, unlike memory repertoires. Zero-insertion analyses were open to partial confounding by invariant MAIT and iNKT cells. Out-of-frame alpha sequences shared between twins exhibited an excess of low generation probability. The study drew conclusions from cross-sectional statistical analysis, not from following the same donors.

The CDR3 runs to 16 residues. Germline CDR1 and CDR2: MGHRA and YSYEKL. The chain carries TRBV4-1 and TRBJ2-7; 11 bases line up with TRBD2. The specimen was cord blood. The sequence derives from a newborn girl in good health. The CDR3 sequence: CASRQALTSGGYEQYF. The CDR3 nucleotides are TGCGCCAGCAGGCAAGCTCTCACTAGCGGGGGCTACGAGCAGTACTTC.